The 19 T cell receptor beta chains below come from one sample, sequenced in a study of a mutant IDH1 vaccine in newly diagnosed glioma. Their specific antigens are unknown. Profiling relied on immunoSEQ multiplex PCR, and the TCRdb table lists in-frame clones only, not all of them. The sample shows 34,000 or so clones, approximately 78% of them seen only once. The time point was: week 11, during vaccination. Every vaccination contained 300 ug of the mutant IDH1 20-mer peptide and was paired with topical imiquimod. Sequencing was performed on PBMCs, taken from a glioma patient whose treatment included an IDH1 peptide vaccine. These receptors were collected from a man in his thirties or forties with glioma.

This chain connects TRBV7-8 to TRBJ2-3; the D gene is possibly TRBD2 (5 bases). This CDR3 is built from 16 residues. Germline CDR1 is SGHVS and CDR2 is FQNEAQ. V was trimmed by 5 bases and J by 1 base, leaving 16 bases between them. The CDR3 spells CASSLPDPGGTDTQYF. CDR3 in DNA: TGTGCCAGCAGCCTCCCGGACCCCGGGGGCACAGATACGCAGTATTTT.

The chain has TRBV6-6 and TRBJ1-4, with D maybe TRBD1 (5 bases). In germline, CDR1 is MNHNY, CDR2 SVGAGI (reference sequence). Trimming left V 4 bases short and J 4 bases short, with 10 bases between. This CDR3 is 14 amino acids long. CDR3: CASSLGRLNEKLFF. CDR3 DNA: TGTGCCAGCAGTTTGGGACGCCTTAATGAAAAACTGTTTTTT.

The chain employs TRBV6-5 and TRBJ1-2; 7 nucleotides line up with TRBD1. This CDR3 comprises 14 residues. Trimming took 5 bases from V and 3 from J; bases not matched to a gene: 6. The germline gives CDR1 MNHEY, CDR2 SVGAGI. Here the CDR3 reads CASSPPGQHYGYTF. For the CDR3, the DNA is TGTGCCAGCAGTCCGCCGGGACAGCACTATGGCTACACCTTC.

V usage is TRBV10-3 and J usage is TRBJ1-5, with TRBD1 matching over 7 bases. Per the germline V gene, CDR1 is ENHRY and CDR2 is SYGVKD. This CDR3 region has 14 residues. CDR3 sequence reads: CASAQGGIGQPQHF. DNA of the CDR3: TGTGCATCAGCTCAGGGGGGGATTGGACAGCCCCAGCATTTT.

V and J are TRBV19 and TRBJ1-2, with TRBD1 as a possible D gene (6 bases). In germline, CDR1 is LNHDA, CDR2 SQIVND (reference sequence). Trimming took off 6 bases at V and 1 base at J, with 15 bases between the two ends. The CDR3 length is 15 residues. CDR3: CASSRDNTRNYGYTF. The CDR3 DNA sequence: TGTGCCAGTAGCCGGGACAACACTCGTAACTATGGCTACACCTTC. The full variable domain, its missing parts supplied by reference TRBV19 and TRBJ1-2, is DGGITQSPKYLFRKEGQNVTLSCEQNLNHDAMYWYRQDPGQGLRLIYYSQIVNDFQKGDIAEGYSVSREKKESFPLTVTSAQKNPTAFYLCASSRDNTRNYGYTFGSGTRLTVV.

The V gene is TRBV7-3, the J gene TRBJ2-7, with D possibly TRBD1 on 6 matching bases. Germline V gene sequence: CDR1 SGHTA, CDR2 FQGTGA. The CDR3 loop spans 13 amino acids. V shed 5 bases and J shed 1 base, with 9 bases lying between them. The CDR3 is CASSRDRSYEQYF. For the CDR3, the DNA is TGTGCCAGCAGCCGTGACAGGTCCTACGAGCAGTACTTC. The complete variable domain, with remaining parts taken from reference TRBV7-3 and TRBJ2-7, reads GAGVSQTPSNKVTEKGKYVELRCDPISGHTALYWYRQSLGQGPEFLIYFQGTGAADDSGLPNDRFFAVRPEGSVSTLKIQRTERGDSAVYLCASSRDRSYEQYFGPGTRLTVT.

J is TRBJ2-7 and V is TRBV5-1, with 11 bases fitting TRBD2. Germline CDR1 and CDR2: SGHRS and YFSETQ. There are 20 residues in the CDR3. The V gene end was trimmed by 0 bases and the J gene end by 6 bases; junction bases not matched to a gene: 20. CDR3 nucleotide sequence: TGCGCCAGCAGCTTGGTTACTAGCGGGAGCCTCGAGAGGGGGGTCACCGAGCAGTACTTC. This encodes CASSLVTSGSLERGVTEQYF.

This clone was counted only a few times. The chain links TRBV7-6 to TRBJ2-7, with no clear D. This CDR3 comprises 12 residues. V shed 6 bases and J shed 3 bases, with 9 bases lying between them. CDR1 and CDR2 from the germline V gene are SGHVS and FNYEAQ. CDR3 region: CASSSGNYEQYF. CDR3 DNA: TGTGCCAGCAGTTCAGGAAACTACGAGCAGTACTTC.

This clone was counted a single time. This chain uses TRBV14 with TRBJ1-1; tentatively, D is TRBD1 (6 bases). The CDR3 runs to 16 residues. Germline assignment: CDR1 SGHDN and CDR2 FVKESK. V lost 0 bases, J lost 0 bases, and 11 bases lay in between. Here the CDR3 DNA reads TGTGCCAGCAGCCAAGATTTACCAGGGGTGAACACTGAAGCTTTCTTT. Translation gives CASSQDLPGVNTEAFF.

This chain links TRBV7-2 with TRBJ1-3; 9 bases match TRBD1. The CDR3 contains 17 residues. The V and J ends lost 5 bases and 4 bases, in that order; junction bases with no gene match: 12. Germline V gene lookup returns CDR1 SGHTA and CDR2 FQGNSA. The CDR3 sequence is CASSRPGQGRGGNTIYF. CDR3 nucleotides: TGTGCCAGCAGCCGCCCGGGACAGGGAAGGGGGGGAAACACCATATATTTT.

CDR3 bases: TGTGCCAGCAGCCCCTCGGTCTCTTCAGAGACCCAGTACTTC. This gives the protein CASSPSVSSETQYF. The genes are TRBV7-9 and TRBJ2-5; D uncertain. Germline V gene data show CDR1 as SEHNR and CDR2 as FQNEAQ (reference sequence). The CDR3 extends over 14 amino acids. V lost 5 bases and J 4 bases, leaving 14 bases between the germline ends.

Written as DNA, the CDR3 is TGTGCCATCAGTGAGTCGAGTAGGGCAGACAGGGGGAGAACGTATAACCAGCCCCAGCATTTT. Protein sequence: CAISESSRADRGRTYNQPQHF. J is TRBJ1-5 and V is TRBV10-3; 9 bases line up with TRBD1. The CDR3 has 21 amino acids. Trimming took 0 bases from V and 7 from J; bases not matched to a gene: 22. CDR1 ENHRY and CDR2 SYGVKD come from the germline V gene.

Only one count was recorded for this clone. The chain carries TRBV5-6 and TRBJ1-1, with 8 bases lining up with TRBD1. The ends lost 3 bases at V and 4 bases at J; junction bases unmatched: 14. Germline CDR1 reads SGHDT; CDR2 reads YYEEEE. There are 17 residues in the CDR3. CDR3 region: CASSSETRVDRGTEAFF. The CDR3 nucleotides read TGTGCCAGCAGCTCAGAAACGCGGGTAGACAGGGGCACTGAAGCTTTCTTT. The full variable domain, with the rest looked up from reference TRBV5-6 and TRBJ1-1, is DAGVTQSPTHLIKTRGQQVTLRCSPKSGHDTVSWYQQALGQGPQFIFQYYEEEERQRGNFPDRFSGHQFPNYSSELNVNALLLGDSALYLCASSSETRVDRGTEAFFGQGTRLTVV.

The rearrangement uses TRBV10-3 and TRBJ1-5; D gene unclear. This CDR3 region has 13 residues. Looked up from germline, CDR1 is ENHRY and CDR2 is SYGVKD. The V and J ends lost 4 bases and 5 bases respectively, with 9 bases between them. The CDR3 sequence is CAISALADQPQHF. Here the CDR3 DNA reads TGTGCCATCAGTGCGCTGGCCGATCAGCCCCAGCATTTT.

A single count supports this clone. The rearrangement links TRBV10-3 to TRBJ1-3; 8 nucleotides agree with TRBD1. From germline, CDR1 is ENHRY and CDR2 SYGVKD. The CDR3 is made up of 13 amino acids. V lost 10 bases, J lost 4 bases, and 6 bases stayed unmatched. The CDR3 loop reads CATRQGRGNTIYF. The CDR3 bases are TGTGCCACCCGACAGGGGCGGGGAAACACCATATATTTT.

This clone showed up just once. This rearrangement joins TRBV30 to TRBJ2-1, with 8 bases identical to TRBD1. In germline, CDR1 is GTSNPN, CDR2 SVGIG (reference sequence). Unmatched junction bases numbered 4, after V lost 3 bases and J lost 3 bases. The CDR3 extends over 14 amino acids. CDR3 bases: TGTGCCTGGAGCAACGGACAGGGCTACAATGAGCAGTTCTTC. This gives the protein CAWSNGQGYNEQFF. The whole variable domain, remainder taken from reference TRBV30 and TRBJ2-1, is SQTIHQWPATLVQPVGSPLSLECTVEGTSNPNLYWYRQAAGRGLQLLFYSVGIGQISSEVPQNLSASRPQDRQFILSSKKLLLSDSGFYLCAWSNGQGYNEQFFGPGTRLTVL.

The rearrangement uses TRBV10-3 and TRBJ1-1; possibly TRBD1 for D (6 bases). Germline V gene sequence: CDR1 ENHRY, CDR2 SYGVKD. V lost 10 bases, J lost 4 bases, and 13 bases lay in between. The CDR3 is 12 residues long. The CDR3 protein is CATGDGTTEAFF. CDR3 DNA: TGTGCCACAGGGGACGGAACCACTGAAGCTTTCTTT.

CDR3 DNA: TGTGCCAGCATGAAGGGGGGAACCTCCTACGAGCAGTACTTC. Amino acid sequence: CASMKGGTSYEQYF. The chain has TRBV6-5 and TRBJ2-7, with D possibly being TRBD1 or TRBD2 (6 bases each). Trimming left V 7 bases short and J 0 bases short, with 13 bases between. Germline values: CDR1 MNHEY, CDR2 SVGAGI. This CDR3 region has 14 residues.

The gene calls are TRBV7-6 and TRBJ2-7; 14 bases are shared with TRBD2. The CDR3 covers 16 residues. Losses at the gene ends were 5 bases for V and 1 base for J; bases not matched to a gene: 4. Germline V gene lookup returns CDR1 SGHVS and CDR2 FNYEAQ. The CDR3 sequence: CASSLGTSGGSYEQYF. In DNA form, the CDR3 reads TGTGCCAGCAGCCTTGGGACTAGCGGGGGATCCTACGAGCAGTACTTC.